This is a list of T cell receptor beta chains from one sample in a study of CD8+CD57+ T cells in acquired aplastic anemia. TCRdb used MiXCR to reprocess the reads, holding one entry per CDR3 protein. The sample yields around 200,000 distinct CDR3 sequences, 48% seen once. The sequencing sample was made of sorted CD4+, CD8+, or CD8+CD57+ T cells (not recorded which) from PBMCs. These TCRs come from a human donor with aplastic anemia. CDR3s include the opening cysteine and the closing phenylalanine or tryptophan. Each record gives: V gene, J gene, CDR3 protein.

TRBV14	TRBJ2-5	CASSQYGTEETQYF
TRBV7-8	TRBJ2-1	CASSTPPSREFF
TRBV5-5	TRBJ1-6	CASSLVGSGSPLHF
TRBV5-4	TRBJ2-5	CASSFGGEETRYF
TRBV24-1	TRBJ1-6	CATSLGQSNSPLHF
TRBV10-3	TRBJ1-1	CAISALGTEAFF
TRBV20-1	TRBJ2-7	CSASRTSGGFPICEQYF
TRBV11-2	TRBJ1-5	CASSLDTATNNQPQHF
TRBV25-1	TRBJ2-1	CASSRHSTGGSYNEQFF
TRBV3-1	TRBJ2-1	CASSLNPTENEQFF
TRBV15	TRBJ2-1	CATSGDWSEQFF
TRBV12-3/TRBV12-4	TRBJ2-7	CASSSGTGWNEQYF
TRBV19	TRBJ1-5	CASTEAQKPQHF
TRBV15	TRBJ2-3	CATSRRGGITDTQYF
TRBV19	TRBJ2-3	CASTHGADTDTQYF
TRBV30	TRBJ2-2	CAWSLDHRDTGELFF
TRBV10-2	TRBJ2-6	CASSDEQVRSGANVLTF
TRBV2	TRBJ2-7	CASSEGTGYAYEQYF
TRBV7-3	TRBJ2-7	CASSLTGGNEQYF
TRBV12-3/TRBV12-4	TRBJ2-7	CASSSDGTGGIYEQYF
TRBV7-9	TRBJ2-1	CASSLEKTSPYNEQFF
TRBV19	TRBJ2-7	CASRSRDGASIEQYF
TRBV20-1	TRBJ2-7	CSVDVRLAGSGEQYF
TRBV24-1	TRBJ2-6	CATRASGANVLTF
TRBV7-3	TRBJ2-3	CASSPTGGGDTQYF
TRBV19	TRBJ1-3	CASSISAGNTIYF